A selection of T cell receptor beta chains follows, all from one sample in a study of immune cell composition in non-small cell lung cancer. Generated by immunoSEQ multiplex PCR, the TCRdb table keeps only in-frame clones and is missing some. This sample carries roughly 7,100 clones, 78% of them seen once, and the ten largest clones take approximately 12%. Specimen: lung tumor tissue. The source of these receptors is a human donor with non-small cell lung cancer. Both conserved end residues are part of each CDR3. The order of the fields is clone size, D gene, V gene, J gene, CDR3 protein, CDR3 DNA. A D gene is named only where the DNA matches it firmly. Clone size is shown for a subset of rows, as once, few, many or a class of expanded clone.

size: NA
D: NA
V: TRBV6-1
J: TRBJ2-1
CDR3: CASGLSAYNEQFF
DNA: TGTGCCAGTGGACTCTCGGCCTACAATGAGCAGTTCTTC

size: NA
D: NA
V: TRBV9
J: TRBJ1-2
CDR3: CASSVGAGTNYGYTF
DNA: TGTGCCAGCAGCGTAGGGGCAGGAACGAACTATGGCTACACCTTC

size: NA
D: TRBD2
V: TRBV7-2
J: TRBJ2-1
CDR3: CASKPGGIDNEQFF
DNA: TGTGCCTCTAAGCCGGGGGGGATCGACAATGAGCAGTTCTTC

size: NA
D: NA
V: TRBV6-1
J: TRBJ1-1
CDR3: CASSATWNTEAFF
DNA: TGTGCCAGCAGTGCCACATGGAACACTGAAGCTTTCTTT

size: NA
D: TRBD1
V: TRBV7-9
J: TRBJ2-3
CDR3: CASSLGQGAGDTQYF
DNA: TGTGCCAGCAGCTTGGGACAGGGGGCGGGAGATACGCAGTATTTT

size: NA
D: NA
V: TRBV7-9
J: TRBJ2-3
CDR3: CASSQDYAASTDTQYF
DNA: TGCGCCAGCAGCCAAGATTACGCAGCTAGCACAGATACGCAGTATTTT

size: few
D: NA
V: TRBV14
J: TRBJ1-6
CDR3: CASSQDFFPGRNSPLHF
DNA: TGTGCCAGCAGCCAAGACTTCTTTCCAGGGCGTAATTCACCCCTCCACTTT

size: few
D: TRBD1
V: TRBV5-6
J: TRBJ1-5
CDR3: CASSLTGEVSNQPQHF
DNA: TGTGCCAGCAGCCTGACAGGGGAAGTTAGCAATCAGCCCCAGCATTTT

size: NA
D: NA
V: TRBV7-2
J: TRBJ1-1
CDR3: CASSAKGMKNTEAFF
DNA: TGTGCCAGCAGCGCGAAAGGGATGAAGAACACTGAAGCTTTCTTT

size: NA
D: NA
V: TRBV7-2
J: TRBJ1-2
CDR3: CASSLDVGRNYGYTF
DNA: TGTGCCAGCAGCTTAGACGTAGGACGCAACTATGGCTACACCTTC

size: NA
D: NA
V: TRBV5-1
J: TRBJ2-1
CDR3: CASSLVGSNYNEQFF
DNA: TGCGCCAGCAGCTTGGTAGGTAGCAACTACAATGAGCAGTTCTTC

size: few
D: TRBD1
V: TRBV7-2
J: TRBJ1-3
CDR3: CASSLGGDRGGNTIYF
DNA: TGTGCCAGCAGCTTAGGTGGGGACAGGGGTGGAAACACCATATATTTT

size: NA
D: NA
V: TRBV12-5
J: TRBJ2-2
CDR3: CASGPNYLINTGELFF
DNA: TGTGCTAGTGGTCCTAACTATCTAATAAACACCGGGGAGCTGTTTTTT

size: NA
D: NA
V: TRBV28
J: TRBJ2-5
CDR3: CASSTPSRETQYF
DNA: TGTGCCAGCAGTACCCCCTCTAGAGAGACCCAGTACTTC

size: NA
D: TRBD1
V: TRBV19
J: TRBJ1-5
CDR3: CASSIADRGGQPQHF
DNA: TGTGCCAGTAGTATAGCGGACAGGGGAGGTCAGCCCCAGCATTTT

size: NA
D: NA
V: TRBV11-3
J: TRBJ1-6
CDR3: CASSPSGGSYNSPLHF
DNA: TGTGCCAGCAGCCCGTCGGGGGGGTCCTATAATTCACCCCTCCACTTT

size: NA
D: NA
V: TRBV11-2
J: TRBJ1-3
CDR3: CASSLRGVGNTIYF
DNA: TGTGCCAGCAGCTTACGGGGGGTTGGAAACACCATATATTTT

size: once
D: TRBD1
V: TRBV19
J: TRBJ2-5
CDR3: CASGTGRTVTQYF
DNA: TGTGCCAGCGGGACAGGGAGAACTGTGACCCAGTACTTC

size: NA
D: TRBD1
V: TRBV9
J: TRBJ1-3
CDR3: CASSATGAGNTIYF
DNA: TGTGCCAGCAGCGCGACAGGGGCCGGAAACACCATATATTTT

size: NA
D: TRBD2
V: TRBV7-3
J: TRBJ2-7
CDR3: CASSLLPSGGINEQYF
DNA: TGTGCCAGCAGCTTACTCCCTAGCGGGGGGATCAACGAGCAGTACTTC

size: NA
D: NA
V: TRBV28
J: TRBJ1-4
CDR3: CASRFGGGGEKLFF
DNA: TGTGCCAGCAGGTTCGGAGGGGGTGGCGAAAAACTGTTTTTT

size: NA
D: NA
V: TRBV23-1
J: TRBJ1-1
CDR3: CASKLGAGNTEAFF
DNA: TGCGCCAGCAAGCTGGGGGCAGGAAACACTGAAGCTTTCTTT

size: NA
D: NA
V: TRBV7-4
J: TRBJ1-5
CDR3: CASSLSGVRDTSNQPQHF
DNA: TGTGCCAGCAGCTTATCAGGGGTCCGAGACACAAGCAATCAGCCCCAGCATTTT

size: NA
D: NA
V: TRBV19
J: TRBJ2-4
CDR3: CASSRGGVAKNIQYF
DNA: TGTGCCAGTAGCAGGGGAGGGGTAGCCAAAAACATTCAGTACTTC

size: NA
D: TRBD1
V: TRBV29-1
J: TRBJ1-3
CDR3: CSVEKITGVGNTIYF
DNA: TGCAGCGTTGAAAAAATAACAGGGGTTGGAAACACCATATATTTT

size: NA
D: NA
V: TRBV28
J: TRBJ1-2
CDR3: CASRIHTTGNYGYTF
DNA: TGTGCCAGCAGGATACACACAACAGGGAACTATGGCTACACCTTC

size: few
D: TRBD2
V: TRBV18
J: TRBJ2-3
CDR3: CASSATSGVVHF
DNA: TGTGCCAGCTCGGCGACTAGCGGGGTCGTACATTTT

size: NA
D: NA
V: TRBV9
J: TRBJ2-2
CDR3: CASSVGGDTGELFF
DNA: TGTGCCAGCAGCGTAGGGGGGGACACCGGGGAGCTGTTTTTT

size: NA
D: NA
V: TRBV30
J: TRBJ1-2
CDR3: CAWSPRPYGYTF
DNA: TGTGCCTGGAGTCCGAGGCCGTATGGCTACACCTTC

size: once
D: TRBD1
V: TRBV10-2
J: TRBJ1-2
CDR3: CASKGQGARSGYTF
DNA: TGCGCCAGCAAGGGGCAGGGGGCGCGAAGTGGCTACACCTTC

size: NA
D: NA
V: TRBV7-3
J: TRBJ1-6
CDR3: CASSLDGPNNSPLHF
DNA: TGTGCCAGCAGCTTAGACGGGCCAAATAATTCACCCCTCCACTTT